This T cell receptor beta chain was found in a study of T cell changes during pregnancy in multiple sclerosis. Here immunoSEQ multiplex PCR was the method, and the copy in TCRdb shows in-frame clones only, minus some. This table has fewer than 20,000 clones, more than 75% appearing once. J lost 1 base, V lost 3 bases, and 2 bases had no gene match. The CDR3 sequence is 14 residues long. The germline V gene has CDR1 MNHEY and CDR2 SMNVEV (reference sequence). The rearrangement uses TRBV27 and TRBJ1-2; 7 nucleotides line up with TRBD1. This specimen consisted of CD8+ T cells from peripheral blood mononuclear cells, obtained after pregnancy. This TCR was recovered from a female donor with multiple sclerosis, enrolled in a pregnancy study. The CDR3, as DNA: TGTGCCAGCAGTTTGGCAGGGGGTAACTATGGCTACACCTTC. Its protein is CASSLAGGNYGYTF.